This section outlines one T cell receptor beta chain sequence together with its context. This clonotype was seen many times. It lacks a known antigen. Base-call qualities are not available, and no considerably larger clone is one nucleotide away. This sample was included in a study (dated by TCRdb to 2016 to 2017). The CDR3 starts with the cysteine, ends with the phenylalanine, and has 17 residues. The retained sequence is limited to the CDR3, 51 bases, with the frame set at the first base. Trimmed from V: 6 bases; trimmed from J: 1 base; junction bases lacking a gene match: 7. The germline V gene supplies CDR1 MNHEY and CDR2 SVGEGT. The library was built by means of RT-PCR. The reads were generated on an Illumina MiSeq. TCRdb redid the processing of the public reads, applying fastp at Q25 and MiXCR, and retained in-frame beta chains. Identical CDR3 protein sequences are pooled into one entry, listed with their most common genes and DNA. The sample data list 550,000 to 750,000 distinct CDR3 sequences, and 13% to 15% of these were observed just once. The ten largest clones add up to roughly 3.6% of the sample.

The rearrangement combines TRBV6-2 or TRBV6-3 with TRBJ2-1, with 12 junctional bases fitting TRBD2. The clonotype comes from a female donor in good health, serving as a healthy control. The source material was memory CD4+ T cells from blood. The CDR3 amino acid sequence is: CASRATSGRQSYNEQFF. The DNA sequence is TGTGCCAGCAGGGCGACTAGCGGGAGACAATCCTACAATGAGCAGTTCTTC.